Below, 29 T cell receptor beta chains from the same sample are listed, as sequenced in a study of Ad26.COV2.S vaccination and SARS-CoV-2 variants. The assay was immunoSEQ multiplex PCR, and TCRdb's table has in-frame clones only and misses some. Altogether 400,000 to 450,000 clones are present, 80% to 95% being singletons, with the ten largest covering 9% to 15%. The treatment was: approximately 18 received Ad26.COV2.S at low or high dose, single or two shots; 5 received placebo; per-sample allocation not given. Specimens were obtained on day 63 following the first vaccine or placebo injection. Material: peripheral blood, obtained in a trial of Ad26.COV2.S vaccine versus placebo. These receptors all come from a person aged 18-65 years who received the Ad26.COV2.S COVID-19 vaccine or a placebo.

This chain joins TRBV10-3 and TRBJ2-1, with 8 positions matching TRBD1. The CDR3 extends over 12 amino acids. V lost 5 bases to trimming and J lost 8 bases; unmatched junction nucleotides: 2. Germline CDR1 reads ENHRY; CDR2 reads SYGVKD. CDR3 sequence: CAISNRGDEQFF. CDR3 coding DNA: TGTGCCATCAGTAACAGGGGGGATGAGCAGTTCTTC.

The chain links TRBV9 to TRBJ1-2; 8 positions agree with TRBD1. Germline CDR1 and CDR2: SGDLS and YYNGEE. The CDR3 has 16 amino acids. With V trimmed by 0 bases and J by 7 bases, 11 bases remained unmatched. The CDR3 spells CASSVGLLDRDVGYTF. Here the CDR3 DNA reads TGTGCCAGCAGCGTAGGTCTCTTGGACAGGGACGTTGGCTACACCTTC.

The chain employs TRBV15 and TRBJ2-7, with 9 nucleotides matching TRBD1. The CDR3 has 15 amino acids. Germline V gene data show CDR1 as LNHNV and CDR2 as YYDKDF (reference sequence). Trimming took 6 bases from V and 6 from J; bases not matched to a gene: 12. Here the CDR3 DNA reads TGTGCCACCAGTAAACCGGTGGGGACAGGGCGCGAGCAGTACTTC. This translates into CATSKPVGTGREQYF.

J is TRBJ2-7 and V is TRBV3-1 (or the pseudogene TRBV3-2); D tentatively reads TRBD1 or TRBD2 (5 bases each). V shed 1 base and J shed 7 bases, with 14 bases lying between them. In germline, CDR1 is LGHDT, CDR2 YNNKEL (reference sequence). The CDR3 is 14 residues long. CDR3 sequence: CASSQVQASGEQYF. CDR3 bases: TGTGCCAGCAGCCAAGTACAGGCCTCGGGGGAGCAGTACTTC.

V is TRBV12-3 or TRBV12-4 and J is TRBJ2-1; D may match TRBD1 or TRBD2 (5 bases each). CDR3 size: 12 residues. The CDR3 sequence is CAIRWGYNEQFF. DNA for the CDR3: TGTGCAATTAGGTGGGGGTACAATGAGCAGTTCTTC.

The chain recombines TRBV27 with TRBJ2-7; D perhaps matches TRBD1 (5 bases). The germline gives CDR1 MNHEY, CDR2 SMNVEV (reference sequence). The CDR3 extends over 16 amino acids. V lost 0 bases and J lost 3, with 15 bases in between. The CDR3 here is CASSLSVGRGIYEQYF. CDR3 nucleotides: TGTGCCAGCAGTTTATCAGTGGGGCGCGGTATCTACGAGCAGTACTTC.

The chain links TRBV9 to TRBJ1-6; D call uncertain. This CDR3 comprises 15 residues. Germline values: CDR1 SGDLS, CDR2 YYNGEE. The germline V and J ends were trimmed by 3 bases and 8 bases, with 15 bases remaining between them. The CDR3 sequence is CASSATEGSYSPLHF. In DNA, the CDR3 is TGTGCCAGCAGCGCAACCGAGGGCAGCTATTCACCCCTCCACTTT.

The chain joins TRBV5-1 to TRBJ2-7; a weak D match, TRBD2 (6 bases). The V and J ends lost 2 bases and 2 bases respectively, with 14 bases between them. Germline CDR1 and CDR2: SGHRS and YFSETQ. The CDR3 length is 15 residues. Here the CDR3 DNA reads TGCGCCAGCAGCTTTCGGAGGGGCCCTACCTACGAGCAGTACTTC. The encoded protein is CASSFRRGPTYEQYF.

The chain links TRBV14 to TRBJ1-1; D call uncertain. The CDR3 has 13 amino acids. Germline values: CDR1 SGHDN, CDR2 FVKESK. V lost 7 bases and J lost 0, with 9 bases in between. CDR3 nucleotides: TGTGCCAGCACCCGGGGTATGAACACTGAAGCTTTCTTT. Protein product: CASTRGMNTEAFF.

This rearrangement joins TRBV6-1 to TRBJ1-1, with a possible D match to TRBD1 (5 bases). This CDR3 comprises 16 residues. Germline loops: CDR1 MNHNS, CDR2 SASEGT. V lost 0 bases to trimming and J lost 7 bases, with 18 bases between them. For the CDR3, the DNA is TGTGCCAGCAGTGAAGCGGGGGATCCTCCGGATGATGAAGCTTTCTTT. Its protein is CASSEAGDPPDDEAFF.

The chain joins TRBV7-9 to TRBJ2-3; D remains ambiguous. The CDR3 has 16 amino acids. Germline V lookup: CDR1 SEHNR, CDR2 FQNEAQ (reference sequence). Trimming took 2 bases from V and 0 from J, leaving 12 bases between them. The DNA of the CDR3 is TGTGCCAGCAGCTTATTCCTCGGAGTTAGCACAGATACGCAGTATTTT. Translated, it gives CASSLFLGVSTDTQYF.

This sequence joins TRBV7-2 and TRBJ2-1; 11 bases line up with TRBD2. The trim removed 3 bases at V and 5 bases at J, leaving 6 bases unmatched. Germline lookup yields CDR1 SGHTA and CDR2 FQGNSA. The CDR3 extends over 16 amino acids. This CDR3 reads CASSFVGTSGHNEQFF. The CDR3, as DNA: TGTGCCAGCAGCTTTGTTGGGACTAGCGGTCACAATGAGCAGTTCTTC.

V and J are TRBV5-1 and TRBJ2-2; D is perhaps TRBD2 (6 bases). CDR3 length: 14 amino acids. Germline loops: CDR1 SGHRS, CDR2 YFSETQ. V was shortened by 2 bases and J by 6 bases, with 11 bases between the two germline ends. CDR3: CASSFQGGPGELFF. For the CDR3, the DNA is TGCGCCAGCAGCTTCCAGGGAGGTCCCGGGGAGCTGTTTTTT.

The chain combines TRBV6-6 with TRBJ2-1; 7 bases match TRBD1. Germline assignment: CDR1 MNHNY and CDR2 SVGAGI (reference sequence). This CDR3 comprises 14 residues. V shed 5 bases, J shed 2 bases, and the junction held 3 bases outside the gene matches. CDR3 sequence reads: CASSDRVTYNEQFF. The CDR3, as DNA: TGTGCCAGCAGTGACAGGGTAACCTACAATGAGCAGTTCTTC.

The V call is TRBV9, the J call TRBJ1-1, with 10 bases matching TRBD1. Germline V gives CDR1 SGDLS, CDR2 YYNGEE. The CDR3 extends over 16 amino acids. After removal of 0 bases from V and 4 bases from J, the junction contained 6 bases not matched to a gene. As DNA, the CDR3 is TGTGCCAGCAGCGTAGGGCCGGGACAGGGGTCCACTGAAGCTTTCTTT. Encoded protein: CASSVGPGQGSTEAFF. The full variable domain, its missing parts supplied by reference TRBV9 and TRBJ1-1, is DSGVTQTPKHLITATGQRVTLRCSPRSGDLSVYWYQQSLDQGLQFLIQYYNGEERAKGNILERFSAQQFPDLHSELNLSSLELGDSALYFCASSVGPGQGSTEAFFGQGTRLTVV.

The chain combines TRBV15 with TRBJ2-1, with TRBD2 identical over 9 bases. With 3 bases clipped from V and 7 bases from J, the junction kept 7 bases outside the gene matches. The CDR3 loop spans 15 amino acids. From germline, CDR1 is LNHNV and CDR2 YYDKDF (reference sequence). In DNA form, the CDR3 reads TGTGCCACCAGCAGTGTACTAGCGGGTCGGAATGAGCAGTTCTTC. Residues: CATSSVLAGRNEQFF.

This clone was detected once. The chain couples TRBV18 to TRBJ1-1; no reliable D call. The germline gives CDR1 KGHSH, CDR2 LQKENI. The CDR3 has 19 amino acids. V was shortened by 0 bases and J by 3 bases, with 23 bases between the two germline ends. The CDR3 reads CASSPPLWSYSGVDTEAFF. CDR3 bases: TGTGCCAGCTCACCACCGCTCTGGTCTTATTCGGGCGTCGACACTGAAGCTTTCTTT.

This chain connects TRBV27 to TRBJ2-3; D may be TRBD1 (6 bases). The V end was cut by 6 bases, the J end by 0 bases, with 16 bases between. The germline gives CDR1 MNHEY, CDR2 SMNVEV (reference sequence). The CDR3 is 16 residues long. Here the CDR3 DNA reads TGTGCCAGCAGCTATTCCGGGACACCCAGCACAGATACGCAGTATTTT. Protein product: CASSYSGTPSTDTQYF.

This chain uses TRBV6-5 with TRBJ2-1, with 10 positions matching TRBD1. The ends lost 8 bases at V and 6 bases at J; junction bases unmatched: 7. Germline lookup yields CDR1 MNHEY and CDR2 SVGAGI. The CDR3 consists of 14 residues. In DNA, the CDR3 is TGTGCCAGCGCCGGGACAGGGGAGGCCAATGAGCAGTTCTTC. This sequence encodes CASAGTGEANEQFF.

This chain joins TRBV2 and TRBJ2-1; D ambiguous. V shed 2 bases and J shed 0 bases, with 11 bases lying between them. In germline, CDR1 is SNHLY, CDR2 FYNNEI. There are 16 residues in the CDR3. CDR3 region: CASSEYSQASYNEQFF. In nucleotides, the CDR3 is TGTGCCAGCAGTGAATATTCCCAAGCCTCCTACAATGAGCAGTTCTTC.

This chain connects TRBV2 to TRBJ2-6; D gene ambiguous. CDR3 size: 15 residues. V lost 4 bases to trimming and J lost 4 bases, with 11 bases between them. Germline assignment: CDR1 SNHLY and CDR2 FYNNEI. CDR3 sequence reads: CASSALLLGANVLTF. As DNA, the CDR3 is TGTGCCAGCAGTGCACTGCTTCTGGGGGCCAACGTCCTGACTTTC.

This chain connects TRBV10-2 to TRBJ1-5, with TRBD1 matching over 7 bases. The germline gives CDR1 WSHSY, CDR2 SAAADI. Losses at the gene ends were 7 bases for V and 6 bases for J; bases not matched to a gene: 6. The CDR3 runs to 13 residues. CDR3 DNA: TGCGCCAGCAATTTAGACAGGGCTCAGCCCCAGCATTTT. Translating gives CASNLDRAQPQHF.

The rearrangement links TRBV2 to TRBJ1-2; D might be TRBD1 (6 bases). The length of the CDR3 is 13 residues. Trimming stripped 0 bases from V and 7 bases from J, with 9 bases between. CDR1 SNHLY and CDR2 FYNNEI come from the germline V gene. The CDR3 spells CASSEAEGGGYTF. The CDR3 DNA reads TGTGCCAGCAGTGAAGCGGAGGGGGGTGGCTACACCTTC.

The chain joins TRBV11-2 to TRBJ2-3; D may be TRBD2 (5 bases). The CDR3 sequence is 16 residues long. Germline V gene lookup returns CDR1 SGHAT and CDR2 FQNNGV. Deletions cut 1 base from V and 2 bases from J, with 13 bases between. This CDR3 is CASSLGDSAYTDTQYF. In DNA form, the CDR3 reads TGTGCCAGCAGCTTAGGGGATAGCGCTTACACAGATACGCAGTATTTT.

CDR3: CASSLESSTNEKLFF. The CDR3 DNA sequence: TGTGCCAGCAGTTTAGAGAGCTCAACTAATGAAAAACTGTTTTTT. This rearrangement joins TRBV28 to TRBJ1-4; D is undetermined. The V end lost 2 bases, the J end lost 0 bases, and 7 bases lay between the germline ends. The germline CDR1 and CDR2 sequences are MDHEN and SYDVKM. The CDR3 extends over 15 amino acids.

The chain has TRBV18 and TRBJ2-2, with TRBD1 matching over 9 bases. Germline loops: CDR1 KGHSH, CDR2 LQKENI. J gave up 0 bases and V 6 bases, and 5 bases lay outside the gene matches. This CDR3 region has 16 residues. As DNA, the CDR3 is TGTGCCAGCTCCGGACGACAGGGGGCGAACACCGGGGAGCTGTTTTTT. Translated, it gives CASSGRQGANTGELFF.

The chain couples TRBV2 to TRBJ1-4; the match to TRBD1 covers 8 bases. Losses at the gene ends were 0 bases for V and 12 bases for J; bases not matched to a gene: 6. CDR1 is SNHLY and CDR2 is FYNNEI in the germline V gene. This CDR3 contains 14 residues. As DNA, the CDR3 is TGTGCCAGCAGTGAAGCGCTTCCACAGGGGGAACTGTTTTTT. Protein sequence: CASSEALPQGELFF.

CDR3 loop: CASSSDGNTEAFF. The CDR3 DNA reads TGTGCCAGCAGCTCAGACGGGAACACTGAAGCTTTCTTT. The chain joins TRBV5-6 to TRBJ1-1; D is undetermined. Germline loops: CDR1 SGHDT, CDR2 YYEEEE. CDR3 length: 13 residues. With 3 bases removed from V and 1 base from J, the gap between germline ends came to 7 bases.

The chain uses TRBV7-6 and TRBJ2-1, with 12 bases that match TRBD2. The V gene end was trimmed by 3 bases and the J gene end by 8 bases; junction bases not matched to a gene: 8. Germline loops: CDR1 SGHVS, CDR2 FNYEAQ. The CDR3 length is 16 residues. CDR3: CASSFPLAGGPDEQFF. The DNA for the CDR3 is TGTGCCAGCAGCTTCCCTCTAGCGGGAGGGCCGGATGAGCAGTTCTTC.